This TCR beta chain was identified during a study of identifying expanded T cells in peripheral blood. This clone is a singleton in its sample. Losses at the gene ends were 5 bases for V and 0 bases for J; bases not matched to a gene: 13. CDR1 is LNHDA, CDR2 SQIVND, per germline (reference sequence). The CDR3 length is 18 residues. Repertoires were generated with immunoSEQ multiplex PCR, while TCRdb's copy carries only in-frame clones and drops some. The sample lists about 110,000 clones, 88% occurring once. The sample taken for sequencing was blood. This TCR was sampled from a person aged 18 to 75 in good health. J is TRBJ2-7 and V is TRBV19, with 10 bases that match TRBD2. For the CDR3, the DNA is TGTGCCAGTAGTCTTAAACTAGCGGGACCCGCCCACTCCTACGAGCAGTACTTC. Its translation is CASSLKLAGPAHSYEQYF.